The source of this T cell receptor (beta chain) is a study of shared T cell receptors in the human thymus. This CDR3 region has 16 residues. CDR1 is MNHEY and CDR2 is SMNVEV in the germline V gene (reference sequence). V shed 3 bases and J 7 bases; nucleotides not matched to a gene: 11. Clones were read by immunoSEQ multiplex PCR, and TCRdb kept only the in-frame ones, dropping some. The sample has roughly 550,000 clones, around 78% seen once; the top ten hold more than 0.01%. This clone was recorded only once. Separately, the same data were catalogued under a study of human thymus T cells. That publication notes: Congenital heart defects were the reason for the corrective surgery that the donors, healthy Finnish infants, were having. Resections removed during corrective heart surgery provided the thymus tissue used. An apparent bias in V and J gene usage was seen in thymic and blood repertoires. Unrelated individuals were reported by related research to share highly overlapping thymic repertoires.

The chain has TRBV27 and TRBJ2-1, with 8 bases fitting TRBD2. This TCR derives from a boy younger than two with a congenital heart defect. The sequencing input was thymocytes. The CDR3 bases are TGTGCCAGCAGTTTCGAAGCGGGAGCTCGTTGTAATGAGCAGTTCTTC. This gives the protein CASSFEAGARCNEQFF.